Below, 29 T cell receptor beta chains from the same sample are listed, as sequenced in a study of Graves' ophthalmopathy and Graves' hyperthyroidism. The sequenced template was RNA, covering the TCR beta CDR3 region. The first-round RT-PCR employed HTBI primers together with the Qiagen OneStep RT-PCR kit. A multiplex PCR was then performed as the second round. TCRdb re-derived calls from the multiplex PCR reads in MiXCR, one entry per CDR3 protein. The sample holds 150,000 or so distinct CDR3 sequences; less than 45% are singletons and the top ten take around 5.5%. The specimen sequenced was peripheral blood. These receptors came from a woman aged 40 to 55 with Graves' ophthalmopathy.

The chain recombines TRBV7-8 with TRBJ2-5; the D call may be TRBD1 or TRBD2 (5 bases each). CDR1 is SGHVS, CDR2 FQNEAQ, per germline. The CDR3 loop spans 14 amino acids. Trimming took off 6 bases at V and 0 bases at J, with 11 bases between the two ends. CDR3 in DNA: TGTGCCAGCAGTTATGGGGGATACCAAGAGACCCAGTACTTC. Residues: CASSYGGYQETQYF.

This clonotype was counted many times. The rearrangement joins TRBV29-1 to TRBJ2-5; D is possibly TRBD1 or TRBD2 (7 bases each). V shed 5 bases and J shed 5 bases, with 18 bases lying between them. The CDR3 is made up of 14 amino acids. CDR1 and CDR2 (germline): SQVTM, ANQGSEA. The CDR3 region is CSVSGGGGRETQYF. CDR3 sequence (DNA): TGCAGCGTTTCGGGGGGAGGGGGCCGGGAGACCCAGTACTTC.

This clonotype was recorded many times. The chain uses TRBV11-2 and TRBJ2-2, with D hard to call. The germline V gene encodes CDR1 SGHAT and CDR2 FQNNGV. The CDR3 has 14 residues. V lost 4 bases, J lost 6 bases, and 12 bases lay in between. CDR3 bases: TGTGCCAGCAGCTCCCGCGAGTTTTCCGGGGAGCTGTTTTTT. It is translated as CASSSREFSGELFF.

This clonotype was seen at least ten times. The chain employs TRBV6-4 and TRBJ1-1; 12 nucleotides align to TRBD1. Germline V gene sequence: CDR1 MRHNA, CDR2 SNTAGT. This CDR3 comprises 17 residues. Trimming removed 5 bases from V and 4 bases from J; junction bases left unmatched: 11. The CDR3 bases are TGTGCCAGCAGTCCCGGGACAGGGGGCTCATTGGGCACTGAAGCTTTCTTT. Translated: CASSPGTGGSLGTEAFF.

This clonotype has a count of ten or more. V and J are TRBV27 and TRBJ1-2; possible D gene TRBD1, 6 bases. Per the germline V gene, CDR1 is MNHEY and CDR2 is SMNVEV (reference sequence). V was cut by 6 bases and J by 2 bases, with 22 bases left in between. The CDR3 length is 17 residues. The CDR3 is CASRGAPLRGDNYGYTF. The DNA for the CDR3 is TGTGCCAGCAGGGGGGCCCCGCTGAGGGGGGACAACTATGGCTACACCTTC.

The gene calls are TRBV12-3 or TRBV12-4 and TRBJ2-4; D is undetermined. The V gene lost 3 bases and the J gene lost 5 bases, with 5 bases spanning the gap. The CDR3 sequence is 12 residues long. For the CDR3, the DNA is TGTGCCAGCAGTTTGCCCCAAAACATTCAGTACTTC. As protein: CASSLPQNIQYF.

This clonotype was seen many times. The gene calls are TRBV12-3 or TRBV12-4 and TRBJ2-2; D remains ambiguous. This CDR3 is 16 amino acids long. Trimming took off 0 bases at V and 6 bases at J, with 14 bases between the two ends. The CDR3 region is CASSLAGRVGSGELFF. The CDR3, as DNA: TGTGCCAGCAGTTTAGCGGGAAGGGTGGGTTCCGGGGAGCTGTTTTTT.

This chain connects TRBV12-3 or TRBV12-4 to TRBJ2-7, with unresolved D. This CDR3 spans 14 amino acids. V was shortened by 3 bases and J by 1 base, with 10 bases between the two germline ends. The CDR3 protein is CASSFQVDSYEQYF. CDR3 sequence (DNA): TGTGCCAGCAGTTTTCAGGTGGATTCCTACGAGCAGTACTTC.

In its sample, this clonotype was seen many times. The V gene is TRBV4-1, the J gene TRBJ1-2; no clear D. CDR3 length: 14 amino acids. Germline CDR1 is MGHRA and CDR2 is YSYEKL. Trimming took 4 bases from V and 3 from J, leaving 12 bases between them. The CDR3 DNA sequence: TGCGCCAGCAGCCCACTAGGACGGGACTATGGCTACACCTTC. Translating gives CASSPLGRDYGYTF.

This clonotype was detected once. V and J are TRBV9 and TRBJ2-5; D gene uncertain. CDR3 length: 15 residues. CDR1 is SGDLS and CDR2 is YYNGEE in the germline V gene. Trimming left V 3 bases short and J 2 bases short, with 14 bases between. The CDR3 reads CASSASINPQETQYF. CDR3 sequence (DNA): TGTGCCAGCAGCGCGTCGATCAACCCACAAGAGACCCAGTACTTC.

This clonotype appeared many times. The V call is TRBV6-5, the J call TRBJ2-5, with 9 nucleotides matching TRBD2. CDR1 MNHEY and CDR2 SVGAGI come from the germline V gene. The junction had 12 bases not matched to a gene; V was cut back by 5 bases and J by 5 bases. The CDR3 contains 16 residues. CDR3 in amino acids: CASSSRQAGGRETQYF. CDR3 DNA sequence: TGTGCCAGCAGTAGCCGACAGGCGGGGGGGCGGGAGACCCAGTACTTC.

There are a few counts of this clonotype. The gene calls are TRBV12-3 or TRBV12-4 and TRBJ2-7; 8 bases line up with TRBD2. J gave up 3 bases and V 6 bases, and 1 base lay outside the gene matches. The CDR3 contains 12 residues. CDR3 loop: CASRRGVYEQYF. The CDR3 bases are TGTGCCAGCAGGCGGGGGGTCTACGAGCAGTACTTC.

There are many counts of this clonotype. This chain uses TRBV12-3 or TRBV12-4 with TRBJ2-7, with no clear D. This CDR3 contains 12 residues. Trimming removed 7 bases from V and 4 bases from J, with 11 bases in between. DNA for the CDR3: TGTGCCAGCACCACTTTTGGGTACGAGCAGTACTTC. Translation gives CASTTFGYEQYF.

The rearrangement links TRBV19 to TRBJ1-1; maybe TRBD1 (6 bases). Germline V CDR1 and CDR2: LNHDA, SQIVND (reference sequence). The CDR3 is 16 residues long. V shed 5 bases and J shed 3 bases, with 19 bases lying between them. CDR3 region: CASSQYREDRDTEAFF. The CDR3, as DNA: TGTGCCAGTAGTCAGTACAGGGAGGATCGGGACACTGAAGCTTTCTTT.

The DNA for the CDR3 is TGTGCCAGCAGCCCAACTCCGGGGTATGGCTACACCTTC. Residues: CASSPTPGYGYTF. The genes are TRBV7-2 and TRBJ1-2; D is undetermined. Germline V gives CDR1 SGHTA, CDR2 FQGNSA. The V gene lost 5 bases and the J gene lost 5 bases, with 12 bases spanning the gap. This CDR3 contains 13 residues.

The chain combines TRBV12-3 or TRBV12-4 with TRBJ1-6, with no clear D. Trimming stripped 5 bases from V and 12 bases from J, with 14 bases between. CDR3 length: 13 residues. CDR3 in DNA: TGTGCCAGCAGTCAAGAACGGTCCCTACCCCTCCACTTT. Its translation: CASSQERSLPLHF.

The V call is TRBV12-3 or TRBV12-4, the J call TRBJ1-1; 9 positions agree with TRBD1. The CDR3 has 17 amino acids. Trimming removed 2 bases from V and 4 bases from J; junction bases left unmatched: 11. The CDR3 region is CASSLPPGQGEGTEAFF. The CDR3 DNA is TGTGCCAGCAGTTTACCTCCGGGACAGGGAGAGGGCACTGAAGCTTTCTTT.

This clonotype appeared many times. The rearrangement joins TRBV7-3 to TRBJ2-7, with D possibly called TRBD1 or TRBD2 (5 bases each). The germline V gene has CDR1 SGHTA and CDR2 FQGTGA. Trimming stripped 9 bases from V and 6 bases from J, with 18 bases between. The CDR3 totals 13 residues. The CDR3 reads CARPGPPVSEQYF. The CDR3 DNA reads as TGTGCCAGACCGGGACCGCCTGTTTCCGAGCAGTACTTC.

This clonotype was seen many times. This chain connects TRBV12-3 or TRBV12-4 to TRBJ2-2, with 8 bases matching TRBD1. The CDR3 is 17 residues long. Germline trimming cut 6 bases from V and 1 base from J; bases unmatched to any gene: 10. The DNA of the CDR3 is TGTGCCAGCAGCTTCTATACCGGGACAGGGAACACCGGGGAGCTGTTTTTT. Amino acid sequence: CASSFYTGTGNTGELFF.

This chain's CDR3 is CASSARAVEAFF. CDR3 coding DNA: TGTGCCAGCAGCGCCCGGGCTGTAGAAGCTTTCTTT. The gene calls are TRBV6-1 and TRBJ1-1; D not certain. This CDR3 comprises 12 residues. V lost 6 bases and J 8 bases, leaving 13 bases between the germline ends. Germline V CDR1 and CDR2: MNHNS, SASEGT.

V usage is TRBV13 and J usage is TRBJ1-6, with a weak D call TRBD1 (5 bases). The CDR3 spans 15 residues. The germline gives CDR1 PRHDT, CDR2 FYEKMQ (reference sequence). Trimming pared 5 bases from V and 10 bases from J, leaving 18 bases between. CDR3 protein: CASSRRAPSGSPLHF. CDR3 DNA sequence: TGTGCCAGCAGCCGAAGGGCACCCTCAGGGTCACCCCTCCACTTT.

This clonotype was seen repeatedly, ten times or more. The gene calls are TRBV12-3 or TRBV12-4 and TRBJ1-6; D not certain. V lost 5 bases to trimming and J lost 13 bases, with 15 bases between them. CDR3 length equals 13 residues. The CDR3 DNA is TGTGCCAGCAGTGATACAGCCGGGTCGCCCCTCCACTTT. As protein: CASSDTAGSPLHF.

This clonotype was seen many times. The gene calls are TRBV12-3 or TRBV12-4 and TRBJ1-2, with D unclear. Trimming cost V 4 bases and J 8 bases, with 17 bases left between them. The CDR3 length is 14 residues. This CDR3 reads CASSSVTSRKGYTF. DNA for the CDR3: TGTGCCAGCAGTTCGGTCACCTCTCGGAAGGGCTACACCTTC.

This clonotype was detected many times. The chain is built from TRBV5-1 and TRBJ1-2, with D perhaps TRBD1 (5 bases). V gave up 4 bases and J gave up 0 bases, with 13 bases separating them. The germline V gene has CDR1 SGHRS and CDR2 YFSETQ. The CDR3 has 15 residues. CDR3 nucleotide sequence: TGCGCCAGCAGCCTAGGGACGGGATCTAACTATGGCTACACCTTC. This translates into CASSLGTGSNYGYTF.

The J gene is TRBJ2-5, the V gene TRBV7-2, with D maybe TRBD2 (6 bases). Germline lookup yields CDR1 SGHTA and CDR2 FQGNSA. The CDR3 is 16 amino acids. Trimming left V 5 bases short and J 1 base short, with 17 bases between. Here the CDR3 DNA reads TGTGCCAGCAGCCTCGGGAGTACAGCCATCCAAGAGACCCAGTACTTC. It encodes CASSLGSTAIQETQYF.

CDR3 protein: CSARGWTGGTLPNQPQHF. CDR3 sequence (DNA): TGCAGTGCTAGAGGATGGACAGGGGGCACTCTACCGAATCAGCCCCAGCATTTT. V is TRBV20-1 and J is TRBJ1-5; 11 nucleotides align to TRBD1. Germline CDR1 DFQATT, CDR2 SNEGSKA (reference sequence). V lost 1 base and J lost 4; bases outside the gene matches: 12. The CDR3 is made up of 18 amino acids.

In its sample, this clonotype was seen many times. The chain joins TRBV6-2 or TRBV6-3 to TRBJ1-1; D possibly corresponds to TRBD1 (6 bases). Trimming pared 7 bases from V and 1 base from J, leaving 13 bases between. The CDR3 contains 14 residues. Germline CDR1 is MNHEY and CDR2 is SVGEGT. CDR3 bases: TGTGCCAGCACCCGGGGGGGCGGGAACACTGAAGCTTTCTTT. It yields the protein CASTRGGGNTEAFF.

This clonotype was seen many times. The V gene is TRBV30, the J gene TRBJ1-1; no clear D gene. The germline V gene encodes CDR1 GTSNPN and CDR2 SVGIG (reference sequence). V dropped 8 bases and J dropped 1 base, with 11 bases sitting between them. The CDR3 sequence is 12 residues long. The CDR3 sequence: CAGRLENTEAFF. CDR3 nucleotide sequence: TGTGCCGGAAGACTGGAGAACACTGAAGCTTTCTTT.

This chain links TRBV14 with TRBJ1-2, with D perhaps matching TRBD1 (5 bases). Looked up from germline, CDR1 is SGHDN and CDR2 is FVKESK. This CDR3 contains 16 residues. The V end was cut by 3 bases, the J end by 5 bases, with 19 bases between. The CDR3 coding sequence is TGTGCCAGCAGCCATGGGACCGGGACCTATTTATATGGCTACACCTTC. Translation: CASSHGTGTYLYGYTF.